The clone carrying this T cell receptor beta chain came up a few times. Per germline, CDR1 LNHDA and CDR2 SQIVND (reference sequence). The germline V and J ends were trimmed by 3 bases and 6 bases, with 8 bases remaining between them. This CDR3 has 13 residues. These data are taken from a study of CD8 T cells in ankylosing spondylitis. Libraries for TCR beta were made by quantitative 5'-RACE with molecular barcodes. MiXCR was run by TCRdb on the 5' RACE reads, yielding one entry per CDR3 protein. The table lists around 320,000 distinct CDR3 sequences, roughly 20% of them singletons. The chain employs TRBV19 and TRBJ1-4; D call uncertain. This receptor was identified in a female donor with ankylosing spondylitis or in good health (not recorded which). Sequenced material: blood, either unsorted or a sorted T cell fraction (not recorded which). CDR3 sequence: CASSIRVYEKLFF. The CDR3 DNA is TGTGCCAGTAGTATCCGCGTTTATGAAAAACTGTTTTTT.